These 26 T cell receptor beta chains were all obtained from the same sample, sequenced in a study of CD8 T cells in Susac syndrome. The RNA, about 0.45 to 1 ug, was put through reverse transcription using random hexamers. TCRdb ran MiXCR on the immunoSEQ multiplex PCR reads and lists one entry per CDR3 protein. The sample shows roughly 200,000 distinct CDR3 sequences, 85% to 95% of them seen only once. Material for sequencing was CD4+ T cells from PBMCs. The receptors derive from a human donor in good health.

The chain couples TRBV30 to TRBJ2-4; TRBD1 matches at 8 bases. There are 16 residues in the CDR3. The J segment lost 8 bases and the V segment lost 2 bases, leaving 14 bases of the junction unmatched. CDR1 is GTSNPN and CDR2 is SVGIG in the germline V gene (reference sequence). In nucleotides, the CDR3 is TGTGCCTGGAGTTCATTCCGGGACAGGCAAAGGGACATTCAGTACTTC. Amino acids: CAWSSFRDRQRDIQYF.

The table lists this clonotype with a count of one. The chain carries TRBV3-1 and TRBJ2-2, with D unresolved. Per germline, CDR1 LGHDT and CDR2 YNNKEL (reference sequence). The CDR3 is made up of 12 amino acids. V gave up 0 bases and J gave up 7 bases, with 3 bases separating them. For the CDR3, the DNA is TGTGCCAGCAGCCAAGATCTCGGGGAGCTGTTTTTT. This encodes CASSQDLGELFF. Filled out from reference TRBV3-1 and TRBJ2-2, the complete variable domain reads DTAVSQTPKYLVTQMGNDKSIKCEQNLGHDTMYWYKQDSKKFLKIMFSYNNKELIINETVPNRFSPKSPDKAHLNLHINSLELGDSAVYFCASSQDLGELFFGEGSRLTVL.

CDR3 bases: TGTGCCAGCAGCCTCGGAGAGCGCCCGGTGGAGACCCAGTACTTC. Translating gives CASSLGERPVETQYF. This rearrangement joins TRBV3-1 to TRBJ2-5; no definite D call. Germline V gene data show CDR1 as LGHDT and CDR2 as YNNKEL (reference sequence). The CDR3 sequence is 15 residues long. With 4 bases removed from V and 5 bases from J, the gap between germline ends came to 17 bases.

The chain links TRBV20-1 to TRBJ2-7; D remains unclear. Looked up from germline, CDR1 is DFQATT and CDR2 is SNEGSKA (reference sequence). V was trimmed by 0 bases and J by 3 bases, leaving 18 bases between them. CDR3 length equals 16 residues. The CDR3 bases are TGCAGTGCTAGAGATCAAGGTTGGCTAGGTCGCTACGAGCAGTACTTC. Its protein is CSARDQGWLGRYEQYF.

This chain uses TRBV5-4 with TRBJ1-2, with D tentatively TRBD1 (5 bases). The V and J ends lost 4 bases and 5 bases respectively, with 15 bases between them. CDR1 is SGHNT and CDR2 is YYREEE in the germline V gene (reference sequence). The CDR3 covers 14 residues. The DNA of the CDR3 is TGTGCCAGCAGCCGCCCAGGGTCCGGGTATGGCTACACCTTC. It is translated as CASSRPGSGYGYTF.

The chain is built from TRBV6-2 or TRBV6-3 and TRBJ1-2; TRBD1 matches at 7 bases. Germline V gene sequence: CDR1 MNHEY, CDR2 SVGEGT. V was pared by 6 bases and J by 4 bases, with 8 bases of the junction left unmatched. This CDR3 is 14 amino acids long. CDR3 region: CASSARGQTYGYTF. CDR3 coding DNA: TGTGCCAGCAGCGCGAGGGGACAGACCTATGGCTACACCTTC.

The J gene is TRBJ2-5, the V gene TRBV4-1; no firm D call. Germline V gene lookup returns CDR1 MGHRA and CDR2 YSYEKL. The germline V and J ends were trimmed by 1 base and 5 bases, with 14 bases remaining between them. This CDR3 spans 15 amino acids. CDR3 sequence (DNA): TGCGCCAGCAGCCAAGTCTGGCCCCTCCAGGAGACCCAGTACTTC. Protein product: CASSQVWPLQETQYF.

The V call is TRBV7-9, the J call TRBJ1-6; no reliable D call. V shed 1 base and J shed 7 bases, with 11 bases lying between them. Germline-derived CDR1 and CDR2 are SEHNR and FQNEAQ (reference sequence). There are 15 residues in the CDR3. In DNA, the CDR3 is TGTGCCAGCAGCTTAGAAGGGAATATGAATTCACCCCTCCACTTT. It translates to CASSLEGNMNSPLHF.

V and J are TRBV29-1 and TRBJ1-1, with a possible D match to TRBD1 (6 bases). This CDR3 region has 12 residues. V lost 6 bases and J lost 5, with 13 bases in between. CDR1 is SQVTM and CDR2 is ANQGSEA in the germline V gene. In DNA form, the CDR3 reads TGCAGCGTGACCAGGGGATTAACTGAAGCTTTCTTT. It specifies CSVTRGLTEAFF.

The chain couples TRBV30 to TRBJ2-7, with TRBD1 matching over 7 bases. The CDR3 contains 11 residues. V was pared by 5 bases and J by 6 bases, with 4 bases of the junction left unmatched. Germline lookup yields CDR1 GTSNPN and CDR2 SVGIG (reference sequence). The CDR3 reads CAWGTGVEQYF. Written as DNA, the CDR3 is TGTGCCTGGGGAACAGGGGTCGAGCAGTACTTC.

This sequence joins TRBV2 and TRBJ2-5; D is ambiguous. This CDR3 spans 12 amino acids. Germline CDR1 is SNHLY and CDR2 is FYNNEI. V lost 0 bases, J lost 5 bases, and 4 bases lay in between. The CDR3 sequence: CASSEALETQYF. CDR3 DNA sequence: TGTGCCAGCAGTGAAGCGCTCGAGACCCAGTACTTC.

The chain is built from TRBV7-9 and TRBJ2-1; D is unresolved. There are 13 residues in the CDR3. Germline V gives CDR1 SEHNR, CDR2 FQNEAQ (reference sequence). The V end was cut by 1 base, the J end by 14 bases, with 15 bases between. The CDR3 DNA sequence: TGTGCCAGCAGCTTAGGGGTTAGGGCAGAAAAGTTCTTC. Translating it yields CASSLGVRAEKFF.

The V call is TRBV4-3, the J call TRBJ1-1; 9 bases are shared with TRBD1. V shed 4 bases, J shed 11 bases, and the junction held 8 bases outside the gene matches. The CDR3 is 13 amino acids. CDR1 and CDR2 (germline): LGHNA, YSLEER. The CDR3 DNA reads as TGCGCCAGCAGCCTTGGACAGGGGAGAAATGCTTTCTTT. Translation gives CASSLGQGRNAFF.

The chain links TRBV24-1 to TRBJ2-5; 10 bases match TRBD2. Trimming took 3 bases from V and 5 from J; bases not matched to a gene: 11. The CDR3 has 17 residues. Germline CDR1 KGHDR, CDR2 SFDVKD. The CDR3 protein is CATSDPLVAGGLETQYF. The CDR3 DNA reads TGTGCCACCAGTGATCCTCTAGTAGCGGGAGGTCTGGAGACCCAGTACTTC.

The chain carries TRBV20-1 and TRBJ2-7; D unclear. The CDR3 contains 12 residues. Germline CDR1 reads DFQATT; CDR2 reads SNEGSKA (reference sequence). V dropped 4 bases and J dropped 6 bases, with 13 bases sitting between them. The CDR3 region has the DNA TGCAGTGCTATCGAACCTTCTTCCGAGCAGTACTTC. Protein product: CSAIEPSSEQYF.

The CDR3 DNA reads as TGTGCCACGACAGCAGGTGCCGTGAATAGCAATCAGCCCCAGCATTTT. Residues: CATTAGAVNSNQPQHF. The chain joins TRBV27 to TRBJ1-5; D may be TRBD1 (5 bases). This CDR3 is 16 amino acids long. The germline CDR1 and CDR2 sequences are MNHEY and SMNVEV (reference sequence). With 10 bases removed from V and 0 bases from J, the gap between germline ends came to 19 bases.

The chain employs TRBV29-1 and TRBJ2-1, with a weak D call TRBD1 (6 bases). Germline-derived CDR1 and CDR2 are SQVTM and ANQGSEA. The CDR3 spans 12 residues. The V gene lost 7 bases and the J gene lost 0 bases, with 7 bases spanning the gap. CDR3 region: CSAGASYNEQFF. As DNA, the CDR3 is TGCAGCGCAGGGGCCTCCTACAATGAGCAGTTCTTC.

The rearrangement uses TRBV12-3 or TRBV12-4 and TRBJ2-1; D tentatively reads TRBD1 or TRBD2 (5 bases each). Trimming cost V 3 bases and J 2 bases, with 11 bases left between them. This CDR3 comprises 15 residues. For the CDR3, the DNA is TGTGCCAGCAGTTTTGTGCTGGGACCCTACAATGAGCAGTTCTTC. Translation gives CASSFVLGPYNEQFF.

This rearrangement joins TRBV20-1 to TRBJ1-2, with D perhaps matching TRBD1 (6 bases). Looked up from germline, CDR1 is DFQATT and CDR2 is SNEGSKA (reference sequence). Trimming pared 5 bases from V and 8 bases from J, leaving 18 bases between. The CDR3 is 13 residues long. The CDR3 spells CSAGQRGFGGYTF. CDR3 DNA: TGCAGTGCTGGACAGAGGGGTTTTGGGGGCTACACCTTC.

This clonotype was observed a single time. The chain uses TRBV28 and TRBJ1-2; D perhaps matches TRBD1 (6 bases). V dropped 4 bases and J dropped 4 bases, with 19 bases sitting between them. CDR1 is MDHEN, CDR2 SYDVKM, per germline. This CDR3 region has 16 residues. CDR3 bases: TGTGCCAGCAGTTCCCAGGTGGGGGGCTTGGGCTATGGCTACACCTTC. Its protein product is CASSSQVGGLGYGYTF.

The V call is TRBV9, the J call TRBJ2-3; the match to TRBD2 covers 10 bases. Germline V CDR1 and CDR2: SGDLS, YYNGEE. This CDR3 is 15 amino acids long. V was pared by 2 bases and J by 2 bases, with 2 bases of the junction left unmatched. The CDR3 loop is CASSVGTSATDTQYF. CDR3 DNA: TGTGCCAGCAGCGTCGGGACTAGCGCCACAGATACGCAGTATTTT.

The gene calls are TRBV15 and TRBJ2-7; a possible D gene is TRBD2 (6 bases). The CDR3 is 14 residues long. Germline-derived CDR1 and CDR2 are LNHNV and YYDKDF (reference sequence). Trimming left V 4 bases short and J 3 bases short, with 13 bases between. The CDR3 DNA is TGTGCCACCAGCATGGGACTCCGGGTCTACGAGCAGTACTTC. It yields the protein CATSMGLRVYEQYF.

The chain joins TRBV6-5 to TRBJ2-7, with 7 bases lining up with TRBD1. CDR3 length: 13 amino acids. The V gene's germline CDR1 is MNHEY and CDR2 SVGAGI. V shed 6 bases, J shed 5 bases, and the junction held 7 bases outside the gene matches. The CDR3, as DNA: TGTGCCAGCAGGAATACAGGGGACCACGAGCAGTACTTC. Translating it yields CASRNTGDHEQYF.

This sequence joins TRBV30 and TRBJ2-3; 7 bases are shared with TRBD2. Germline V gene data show CDR1 as GTSNPN and CDR2 as SVGIG (reference sequence). J was trimmed by 0 bases and V by 2 bases; bases with no gene match: 5. The CDR3 runs to 15 residues. The CDR3 DNA sequence: TGTGCCTGGAGTCGTAATAGCGGGAGCACAGATACGCAGTATTTT. It yields the protein CAWSRNSGSTDTQYF.

The rearrangement uses TRBV20-1 and TRBJ1-1; D call uncertain. The germline V gene encodes CDR1 DFQATT and CDR2 SNEGSKA (reference sequence). The CDR3 sequence is 10 residues long. The V and J ends lost 3 bases and 4 bases respectively, with 3 bases between them. CDR3 sequence (DNA): TGCAGTGCTAGCTTCACTGAAGCTTTCTTT. This translates into CSASFTEAFF.

The chain joins TRBV29-1 to TRBJ2-5, with 11 positions matching TRBD2. CDR1 and CDR2 (germline): SQVTM, ANQGSEA. V trimming: 5 bases; J trimming: 5 bases; junction bases outside the gene matches: 13. The CDR3 has 16 residues. CDR3 in amino acids: CSVLEGIAGGFETQYF. CDR3 nucleotide sequence: TGCAGCGTTCTTGAAGGGATAGCGGGAGGGTTTGAGACCCAGTACTTC.